What follows describes a single TCR beta chain. These data are taken from a study of technical replicates of blood from several donors. Repertoires were generated with immunoSEQ multiplex PCR, while TCRdb's copy carries only in-frame clones and drops some. The sample shows under 95,000 clones, around 94% of them seen only once. This TCR derives from a human donor in good health. Sample: T cells isolated from PBMCs.

CDR3 DNA sequence: TGTGCCAGCAGTGAAGCTGCAGATGGCTACACCTTC. Encoded protein: CASSEAADGYTF. J is TRBJ1-2 and V is TRBV6-1, with no clear D. V dropped 0 bases and J dropped 6 bases, with 5 bases sitting between them. The CDR3 is 12 amino acids. Germline CDR1 MNHNS, CDR2 SASEGT.